These T cell receptor beta chains were read from a single sample in a study of blood T cells in healthy people across ages. One entry per CDR3 protein, called by TCRdb with MiXCR from the 5' RACE reads. Here the sample spans 650,000 to 700,000 distinct CDR3 sequences, approximately 30% being singletons. Material: blood. The receptors stem from a woman older than 75 in good health. Both conserved end residues are part of each CDR3. A D gene is named only where the DNA matches it firmly. Clone size is stated in some rows and not others, as once, few, many or a class when expanded.

len	d_gene	v_gene	j_gene	abundance	CDR3aa	CDR3nt
16	TRBD1	TRBV7-9	TRBJ1-5	many	CASSTWTGTSNQPQHF	TGTGCCAGCAGCACTTGGACAGGGACTAGCAATCAGCCCCAGCATTTT
12	TRBD1	TRBV20-1	TRBJ2-5	many	CSAVGQGGGQYF	TGCAGTGCTGTGGGACAGGGAGGCGGCCAGTACTTC
12	-	TRBV7-2	TRBJ2-1	-	CASSLSGTRSFF	TGTGCCAGCAGCTTATCCGGGACAAGGTCGTTCTTC
13	-	TRBV5-1	TRBJ1-5	-	CARSLEVGQPQHF	TGCGCCAGAAGCTTGGAAGTGGGCCAGCCCCAGCATTTT
14	-	TRBV4-3	TRBJ2-1	few	CASSQDFRVNEQFF	TGCGCCAGCAGCCAAGATTTCCGGGTCAATGAGCAGTTCTTC
14	-	TRBV29-1	TRBJ2-3	many	CSVEGDSGGDTQYF	TGCAGCGTTGAAGGTGACTCGGGTGGAGATACGCAGTATTTT
16	TRBD2	TRBV11-1	TRBJ2-5	many	CASSLMAGGYQETQYF	TGTGCCAGCAGCTTAATGGCGGGGGGATACCAAGAGACCCAGTACTTC
13	TRBD1	TRBV15	TRBJ1-2	once	CATSGDRVYGYTF	TGTGCCACCAGCGGCGACAGGGTCTATGGCTACACCTTC
16	-	TRBV4-3	TRBJ2-3	-	CASSQAGELRTDTQYF	TGCGCCAGCAGCCAAGCTGGGGAGCTGCGCACAGATACGCAGTATTTT
15	TRBD1	TRBV28	TRBJ2-7	many	CASSRYGQGSYEQYF	TGTGCCAGCAGTCGCTACGGACAGGGCTCCTACGAGCAGTACTTC
15	-	TRBV12-3/TRBV12-4	TRBJ2-6	many	CASSITGGGANVLTF	TGTGCCAGCAGTATCACAGGTGGAGGGGCCAACGTCCTGACTTTC
11	-	TRBV21-1	TRBJ2-1	-	CASSKGSDRFF	TGTGCCAGCAGCAAAGGGAGCGATCGGTTCTTC
14	-	TRBV7-9	TRBJ2-7	-	CASSLEGTLYEQYF	TGTGCCAGCAGCTTAGAAGGGACTCTCTACGAGCAGTACTTC
18	TRBD2	TRBV20-1	TRBJ2-1	many	CSARAVSGGPSSYNEQFF	TGCAGTGCTAGAGCTGTCAGCGGGGGGCCGAGCTCCTACAATGAGCAGTTCTTC
17	-	TRBV20-1	TRBJ2-7	-	CSARDQARSGKTYEQYF	TGCAGTGCTAGAGATCAAGCCCGTAGCGGCAAGACCTACGAGCAGTACTTC
13	-	TRBV29-1	TRBJ2-7	-	CSVEFSFGDEQYF	TGCAGCGTTGAGTTTTCATTCGGGGACGAGCAGTACTTC
13	-	TRBV3-1	TRBJ2-7	many	CASSHPSSYEQYF	TGTGCCAGCAGTCATCCAAGCTCCTACGAGCAGTACTTC
15	-	TRBV2	TRBJ1-2	once	CASSDLGGYGYGYTF	TGTGCCAGCAGTGATTTGGGGGGCTACGGCTATGGCTACACCTTC
15	TRBD2	TRBV20-1	TRBJ2-5	-	CSARESGGPRETQYF	TGCAGTGCTAGAGAGAGCGGGGGCCCACGGGAGACCCAGTACTTC
13	-	TRBV5-1	TRBJ2-7	few	CASGLGTYNEQYF	TGCGCCAGCGGCTTGGGGACATACAATGAGCAGTACTTC
15	-	TRBV9	TRBJ2-3	few	CASSLTQGGTDTQYF	TGTGCCAGCAGCCTCACCCAGGGTGGCACAGATACGCAGTATTTT
14	TRBD1	TRBV6-1	TRBJ2-7	many	CASIQGTGVGEQYF	TGTGCCAGCATCCAAGGGACAGGGGTCGGCGAGCAGTACTTC
14	-	TRBV7-8	TRBJ1-2	-	CASSFSGGANGYTF	TGTGCCAGCAGCTTTTCGGGGGGCGCAAATGGCTACACCTTC
13	-	TRBV15	TRBJ2-1	-	CATSRNVLNEQFF	TGTGCCACCAGCAGAAACGTCCTCAATGAGCAGTTCTTC
15	TRBD1	TRBV4-3	TRBJ1-4	many	CASSQDHRQGEKLFF	TGCGCCAGCAGCCAAGATCACAGACAGGGAGAAAAACTGTTTTTT
14	TRBD2	TRBV10-3	TRBJ2-7	-	CAISLTSGSYEQYF	TGTGCCATCAGCCTGACTAGCGGGAGCTACGAGCAGTACTTC
14	-	TRBV7-2	TRBJ2-1	few	CASSLGGTQNEQFF	TGTGCCAGCAGCTTAGGTGGGACTCAGAATGAGCAGTTCTTC
13	-	TRBV30	TRBJ1-1	-	CAWSPPWGTEAFF	TGTGCCTGGAGTCCTCCCTGGGGCACTGAAGCTTTCTTT
12	-	TRBV9	TRBJ1-2	many	CASSVDNYGYTF	TGTGCCAGCAGCGTAGACAACTATGGCTACACCTTC
14	-	TRBV12-3/TRBV12-4	TRBJ2-4	-	CASSLETGRPGQYF	TGTGCCAGCAGTTTAGAGACTGGACGGCCCGGGCAGTACTTC
16	TRBD1	TRBV7-2	TRBJ2-1	-	CASSSGAGTGGETQFF	TGTGCCAGCAGCTCCGGGGCCGGGACAGGGGGGGAGACCCAGTTCTTC
15	TRBD1	TRBV9	TRBJ2-7	many	CASSPPGTGYDEQYF	TGTGCCAGCAGCCCACCCGGGACAGGGTACGACGAGCAGTACTTC
11	-	TRBV20-1	TRBJ2-1	many	CSALFNNEQFF	TGCAGTGCGCTATTTAACAATGAGCAGTTCTTC
14	-	TRBV12-3/TRBV12-4	TRBJ1-2	many	CASSTSTVALGYTF	TGTGCCAGCAGCACCTCGACTGTGGCCCTGGGCTACACCTTC
15	-	TRBV6-5	TRBJ1-1	few	CASSYSVDRPIEAFF	TGTGCCAGCAGTTACTCTGTTGATAGGCCAATTGAAGCTTTCTTT
14	-	TRBV10-3	TRBJ2-2	once	CAISEAGNTGELFF	TGTGCCATCAGTGAGGCAGGTAACACCGGGGAGCTGTTTTTT
15	-	TRBV6-5	TRBJ2-7	-	CASSYSRTGPDEQYF	TGTGCCAGCAGTTACTCGCGTACAGGGCCAGACGAGCAGTACTTC
16	-	TRBV5-1	TRBJ2-3	many	CASSPSGGGHTDTQYF	TGCGCCAGCAGCCCGTCCGGGGGAGGCCACACAGATACGCAGTATTTT
14	TRBD1	TRBV5-5	TRBJ1-5	-	CASSWDRLERPQHF	TGTGCCAGCAGCTGGGACAGGTTAGAGAGGCCCCAGCATTTT
17	-	TRBV7-9	TRBJ1-6	once	CASSRGGSSAGNSPLHF	TGTGCCAGCAGCCGGGGCGGGAGTAGCGCGGGTAATTCACCCCTCCACTTT
14	-	TRBV19	TRBJ2-7	-	CASTTSQGLGEQYF	TGTGCCAGTACGACTTCCCAGGGTTTGGGTGAGCAGTACTTC
15	TRBD1	TRBV11-2	TRBJ2-1	many	CASSLESGQYNEQFF	TGTGCCAGCAGCTTAGAATCGGGACAGTACAATGAGCAGTTCTTC
17	TRBD2	TRBV4-1	TRBJ2-3	few	CASSSGLAGAATDTQYF	TGCGCCAGCAGTTCTGGACTAGCGGGGGCCGCCACAGATACGCAGTATTTT
16	-	TRBV7-2	TRBJ2-7	-	CASSLARGSGSYEQYF	TGTGCCAGCAGCTTGGCCCGGGGTTCGGGCTCCTACGAGCAGTACTTC